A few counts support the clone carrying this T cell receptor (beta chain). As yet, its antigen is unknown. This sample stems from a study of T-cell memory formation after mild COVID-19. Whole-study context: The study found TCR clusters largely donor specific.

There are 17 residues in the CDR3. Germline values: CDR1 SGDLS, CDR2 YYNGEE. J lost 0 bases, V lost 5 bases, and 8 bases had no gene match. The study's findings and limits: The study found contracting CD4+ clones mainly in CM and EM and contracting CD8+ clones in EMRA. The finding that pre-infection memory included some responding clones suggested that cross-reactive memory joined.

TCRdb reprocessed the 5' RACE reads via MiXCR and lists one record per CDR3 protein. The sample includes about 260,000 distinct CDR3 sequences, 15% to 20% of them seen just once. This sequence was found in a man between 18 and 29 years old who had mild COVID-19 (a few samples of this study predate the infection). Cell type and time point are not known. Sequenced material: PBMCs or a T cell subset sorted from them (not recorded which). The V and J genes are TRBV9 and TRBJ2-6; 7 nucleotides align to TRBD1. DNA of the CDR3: TGTGCCAGCAGGGCCACACAGGGGCCCTCTGGGGCCAACGTCCTGACTTTC. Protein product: CASRATQGPSGANVLTF.